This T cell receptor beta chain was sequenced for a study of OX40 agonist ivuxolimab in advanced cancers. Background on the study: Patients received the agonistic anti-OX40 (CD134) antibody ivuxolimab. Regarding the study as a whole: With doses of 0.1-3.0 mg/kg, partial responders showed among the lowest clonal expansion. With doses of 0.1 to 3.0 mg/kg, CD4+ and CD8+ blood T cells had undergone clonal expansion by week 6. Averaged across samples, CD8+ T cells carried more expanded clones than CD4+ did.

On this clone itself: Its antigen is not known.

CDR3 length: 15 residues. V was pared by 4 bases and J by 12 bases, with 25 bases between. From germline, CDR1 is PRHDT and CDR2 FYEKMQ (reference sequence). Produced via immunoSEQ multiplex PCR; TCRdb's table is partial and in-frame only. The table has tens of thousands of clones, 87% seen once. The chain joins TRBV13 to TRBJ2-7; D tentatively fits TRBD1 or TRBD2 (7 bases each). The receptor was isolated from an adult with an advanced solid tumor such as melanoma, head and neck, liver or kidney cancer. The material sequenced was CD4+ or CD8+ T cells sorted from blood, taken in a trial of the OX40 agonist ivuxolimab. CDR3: CASSSRGSSGGPGYF. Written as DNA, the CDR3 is TGTGCCAGCAGCTCCAGGGGGTCTAGCGGAGGCCCTGGGTACTTC. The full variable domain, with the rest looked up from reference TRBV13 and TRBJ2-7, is AAGVIQSPRHLIKEKRETATLKCYPIPRHDTVYWYQQGPGQDPQFLISFYEKMQSDKGSIPDRFSAQQFSDYHSELNMSSLELGDSALYFCASSSRGSSGGPGYFGPGTRLTVT.